The 6 T cell receptor beta chains listed next were all sequenced from one sample in a study of a mutant IDH1 vaccine in newly diagnosed glioma. Time point defined: baseline, week 1 (first vaccination visit). Treatment meaning: pre-vaccination baseline after standard-of-care therapy. The method was immunoSEQ multiplex PCR; TCRdb's version includes in-frame clones alone and lacks a portion of them. The sample holds about 51,000 clones, approximately 80% seen once. The sequencing here drew on PBMCs, taken from a glioma patient treated with radiotherapy, temozolomide or both. Receptors were obtained from a middle-aged woman with glioma.

This sequence joins TRBV6-1 and TRBJ1-3; unclear D gene. The CDR3 contains 15 residues. Trimming removed 8 bases from V and 4 bases from J, with 18 bases in between. CDR1 is MNHNS, CDR2 SASEGT, per germline. The CDR3 region has the DNA TGTGCCAGCCAAAAAGGTAACAGAGAAGGAAACACCATATATTTT. Protein product: CASQKGNREGNTIYF.

The gene calls are TRBV7-8 and TRBJ2-3; D is unresolved. Germline CDR1 is SGHVS and CDR2 is FQNEAQ. The CDR3 extends over 16 amino acids. The ends were cut back, 5 bases at V and 0 bases at J, with 15 bases in the middle. CDR3 region: CASSAEAVTSTDTQYF. CDR3 coding DNA: TGTGCCAGCAGCGCAGAAGCAGTTACTAGCACAGATACGCAGTATTTT.

The chain is built from TRBV5-6 and TRBJ1-3; D uncertain. Between the trimmed V and J ends, which lost 2 bases and 4 bases, there was a span of 10 bases. The CDR3 sequence is 14 residues long. CDR1 and CDR2 (germline): SGHDT, YYEEEE. The CDR3 is CASSFLAAGNTIYF. DNA of the CDR3: TGTGCCAGCAGCTTTTTGGCAGCCGGAAACACCATATATTTT.

CDR3 DNA: TGTGCTAGTGGAGAGGGACTAGCGGGGAACGATACGCAGTATTTT. Translating gives CASGEGLAGNDTQYF. The V call is TRBV12-5, the J call TRBJ2-3; 13 nucleotides line up with TRBD2. Per germline, CDR1 LGHNT and CDR2 FRNRAP. The V gene end was trimmed by 6 bases and the J gene end by 6 bases; junction bases not matched to a gene: 6. CDR3 length equals 15 residues.

V and J are TRBV5-1 and TRBJ1-2, with 7 bases aligning to TRBD1. J gave up 0 bases and V 0 bases, and 8 bases lay outside the gene matches. The CDR3 extends over 17 amino acids. Germline CDR1 reads SGHRS; CDR2 reads YFSETQ. CDR3 residues: CASSLGGQIYPNYGYTF. CDR3 sequence (DNA): TGCGCCAGCAGCTTGGGGGGACAGATTTATCCTAACTATGGCTACACCTTC.

The V and J genes are TRBV2 and TRBJ1-5; perhaps TRBD1 as D (6 bases). This CDR3 contains 14 residues. Per germline, CDR1 SNHLY and CDR2 FYNNEI. Trimming shortened V by 8 bases and J by 0 bases, and 11 bases separated the two germline ends. For the CDR3, the DNA is TGTGCCAGCCACAGGGCCTATAGCAATCAGCCCCAGCATTTT. Protein: CASHRAYSNQPQHF.